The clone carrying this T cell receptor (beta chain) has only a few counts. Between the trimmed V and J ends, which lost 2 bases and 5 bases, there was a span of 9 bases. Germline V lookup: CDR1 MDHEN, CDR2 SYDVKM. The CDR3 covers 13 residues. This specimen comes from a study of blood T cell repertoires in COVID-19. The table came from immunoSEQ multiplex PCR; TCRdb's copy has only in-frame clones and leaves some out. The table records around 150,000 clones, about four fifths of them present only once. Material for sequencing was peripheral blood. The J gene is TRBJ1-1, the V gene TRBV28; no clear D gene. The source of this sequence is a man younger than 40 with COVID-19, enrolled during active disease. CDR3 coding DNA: TGTGCCAGCAGTTTAGGAGGCTTGACTGAAGCTTTCTTT. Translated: CASSLGGLTEAFF.